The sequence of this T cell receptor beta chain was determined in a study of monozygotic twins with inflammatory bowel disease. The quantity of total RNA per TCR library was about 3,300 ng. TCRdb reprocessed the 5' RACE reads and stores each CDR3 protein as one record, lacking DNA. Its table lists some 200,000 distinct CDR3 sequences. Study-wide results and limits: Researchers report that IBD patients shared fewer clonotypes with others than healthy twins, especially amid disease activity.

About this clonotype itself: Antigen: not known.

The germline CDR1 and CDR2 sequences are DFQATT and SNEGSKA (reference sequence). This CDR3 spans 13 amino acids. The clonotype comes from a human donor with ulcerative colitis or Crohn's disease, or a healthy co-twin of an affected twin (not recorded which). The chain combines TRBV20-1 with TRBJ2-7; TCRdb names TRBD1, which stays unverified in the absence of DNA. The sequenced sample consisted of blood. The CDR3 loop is CSATRDWGYEQYF.